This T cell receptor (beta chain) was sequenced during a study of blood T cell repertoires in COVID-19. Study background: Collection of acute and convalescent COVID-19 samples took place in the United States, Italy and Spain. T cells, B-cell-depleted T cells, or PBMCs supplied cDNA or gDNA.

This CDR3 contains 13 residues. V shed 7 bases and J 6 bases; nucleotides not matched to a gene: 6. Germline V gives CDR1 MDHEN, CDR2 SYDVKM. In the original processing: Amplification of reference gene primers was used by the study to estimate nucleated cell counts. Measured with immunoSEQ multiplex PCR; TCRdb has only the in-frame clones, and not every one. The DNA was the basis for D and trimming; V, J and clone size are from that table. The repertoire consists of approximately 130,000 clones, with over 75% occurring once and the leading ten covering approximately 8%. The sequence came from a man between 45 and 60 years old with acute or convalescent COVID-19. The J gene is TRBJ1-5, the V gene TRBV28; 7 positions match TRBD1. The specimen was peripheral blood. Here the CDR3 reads CASTGQGGQPQHF. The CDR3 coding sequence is TGTGCCAGCACAGGCCAGGGGGGTCAGCCCCAGCATTTT.